Below, 8 T cell receptor beta chains from the same sample are listed, as sequenced in a study of T cell responses to AZD1222 COVID-19 vaccine. Using immunoSEQ multiplex PCR, the repertoire was profiled, and TCRdb retains in-frame clones only, with some absent. The sample shows 150,000 or so clones, approximately 90% of them seen only once. The material sequenced was peripheral blood, taken 28 days after the second AZD1222 dose. These TCRs come from an adult who received the AZD1222 COVID-19 vaccine.

The chain carries TRBV7-3 and TRBJ2-1; no clear D gene. Trimming pared 2 bases from V and 5 bases from J, leaving 10 bases between. This CDR3 has 14 amino acids. CDR1 and CDR2 (germline): SGHTA, FQGTGA. The CDR3 DNA sequence: TGTGCCAGCAGCTTATGGGCAGCTAACAATGAGCAGTTCTTC. Protein product: CASSLWAANNEQFF.

This clone was seen only once. J is TRBJ2-1 and V is TRBV10-3; TRBD1 aligns across 9 bases. V lost 0 bases and J lost 0; bases outside the gene matches: 6. The CDR3 contains 18 residues. Per the germline V gene, CDR1 is ENHRY and CDR2 is SYGVKD. In nucleotides, the CDR3 is TGTGCCATCAGTGAGTCGAGACAGGGGGGGAGCTCCTACAATGAGCAGTTCTTC. Its protein is CAISESRQGGSSYNEQFF.

J is TRBJ2-1 and V is TRBV29-1; TRBD2 matches 9 bases. CDR3 length: 14 amino acids. The trim removed 3 bases at V and 6 bases at J, leaving 6 bases unmatched. Germline CDR1 SQVTM, CDR2 ANQGSEA. CDR3 bases: TGCAGCGTTGATGTAGCGGGAGTACTCAATGAGCAGTTCTTC. Amino acids: CSVDVAGVLNEQFF.

This clone was counted a few times. CDR3 sequence reads: CAISETGGNSPLHF. The DNA for the CDR3 is TGTGCCATCAGTGAGACAGGGGGAAATTCACCCCTCCACTTT. This chain connects TRBV10-3 to TRBJ1-6, with 8 bases lining up with TRBD1. CDR3 length equals 14 residues. V dropped 2 bases and J dropped 7; count of bases not matched to a gene: 1. Germline CDR1 reads ENHRY; CDR2 reads SYGVKD.

This clone was observed a single time. The chain has TRBV2 and TRBJ2-7; D unclear. Germline loops: CDR1 SNHLY, CDR2 FYNNEI. The CDR3 contains 13 residues. V was shortened by 3 bases and J by 0 bases, with 6 bases between the two germline ends. The CDR3 nucleotides read TGTGCCAGCAGTGAGGCAGCCTCCTACGAGCAGTACTTC. Translated: CASSEAASYEQYF.

The chain combines TRBV18 with TRBJ1-1; a weak D match, TRBD1 (5 bases). The CDR3 runs to 16 residues. Germline values: CDR1 KGHSH, CDR2 LQKENI. Trimming pared 0 bases from V and 4 bases from J, leaving 15 bases between. CDR3 nucleotides: TGTGCCAGCTCACCACCGTTTCAGGGAGCGAGCACTGAAGCTTTCTTT. Its protein is CASSPPFQGASTEAFF.

The chain is built from TRBV7-2 and TRBJ1-3; 8 bases match TRBD1. This CDR3 spans 16 amino acids. Germline trimming cut 1 base from V and 4 bases from J; bases unmatched to any gene: 6. Germline values: CDR1 SGHTA, CDR2 FQGNSA. CDR3 DNA sequence: TGTGCCAGCAGCTTAGGAGGGACAGGTGCAGGAAACACCATATATTTT. It codes for CASSLGGTGAGNTIYF.

CDR3 amino acids: CASSRARNNEQFF. In DNA form, the CDR3 reads TGTGCCAGCAGCCGCGCACGGAACAATGAGCAGTTCTTC. The chain has TRBV3-1 (or the pseudogene TRBV3-2) and TRBJ2-1; D call uncertain. CDR1 is LGHDT and CDR2 is YNNKEL in the germline V gene (reference sequence). V gave up 4 bases and J gave up 5 bases, with 9 bases separating them. This CDR3 is built from 13 residues.